Reported below is one T cell receptor (beta chain). Its antigen remains unknown. V dropped 1 base and J dropped 5 bases, with 12 bases sitting between them. Per the germline V gene, CDR1 is SNHLY and CDR2 is FYNNEI. There are 15 residues in the CDR3. The sample belongs to a study of T cells in tuberculosis. The overall study: T cells were selected with CD1B tetramers loaded with glucose monomycolate. In South Africa, adults with active tuberculosis were compared with IGRA-negative and latently infected IGRA-positive adolescents.

Here immunoSEQ multiplex PCR was the method, and the copy in TCRdb shows in-frame clones only, minus some. Here the sample spans over 40,000 clones, around 96% being singletons. Adolescents were screened for latent TB by skin test and IGRA. General observations from the study: Smaller alpha distances in active tuberculosis partly reflected shorter CDR3-alpha lengths.

The chain carries TRBV2 and TRBJ1-5; the D gene is possibly TRBD1 (6 bases). Sequenced input: PBMCs. The TCR sequence derives from a donor aged 10-35 years with latent tuberculosis or without tuberculosis infection. CDR3 nucleotide sequence: TGTGCCAGCAGTGAAGGTGGGACAATGCATCAGCCCCAGCATTTT. It codes for CASSEGGTMHQPQHF.